Listed here are 31 T cell receptor beta chains from one sample, sequenced in a study of blood T cell repertoires in COVID-19. TCRdb keeps only in-frame clones here, not all; method: immunoSEQ multiplex PCR. Counted here are around 240,000 clones, 75% to 90% occurring once; the ten biggest clones make up around 1.8%. Sequencing used PBMCs or T cells enriched from blood (not recorded which). These receptors were obtained from a woman between 45 and 65 years old who had recovered from COVID-19.

The chain has TRBV7-8 and TRBJ2-2, with 8 bases matching TRBD1. The CDR3 is 15 amino acids. After removal of 5 bases from V and 4 bases from J, the junction contained 6 bases not matched to a gene. CDR1 is SGHVS, CDR2 FQNEAQ, per germline. The CDR3 nucleotides are TGTGCCAGCAGCCACGGACAGGGAGGCACCGGGGAGCTGTTTTTT. Translated: CASSHGQGGTGELFF.

V usage is TRBV4-1 and J usage is TRBJ1-3; D gene uncertain. The CDR3 loop spans 14 amino acids. CDR1 and CDR2 from the germline V gene are MGHRA and YSYEKL. Trimming removed 2 bases from V and 3 bases from J, with 8 bases in between. CDR3 sequence reads: CASSQSLHGNTIYF. The CDR3 DNA sequence: TGCGCCAGCAGCCAAAGCCTTCATGGAAACACCATATATTTT.

The rearrangement links TRBV5-1 to TRBJ1-1, with 10 bases identical to TRBD1. This CDR3 has 17 amino acids. CDR1 and CDR2 from the germline V gene are SGHRS and YFSETQ. V lost 3 bases and J lost 3; bases outside the gene matches: 11. The CDR3 DNA follows: TGCGCCAGCAGCTCCCGGGACAGGGGCCTGCGGGACACTGAAGCTTTCTTT. Translated: CASSSRDRGLRDTEAFF.

The J gene is TRBJ2-5, the V gene TRBV19; D not resolved. The V gene lost 3 bases and the J gene lost 5 bases, with 4 bases spanning the gap. This CDR3 contains 11 residues. CDR1 LNHDA and CDR2 SQIVND come from the germline V gene (reference sequence). CDR3 in amino acids: CASSIRETQYF. The DNA for the CDR3 is TGTGCCAGTAGTATCCGGGAGACCCAGTACTTC.

This clone was seen once. The V and J genes are TRBV9 and TRBJ2-7, with unresolved D. With 0 bases removed from V and 4 bases from J, the gap between germline ends came to 11 bases. The CDR3 is 14 residues long. Germline CDR1 is SGDLS and CDR2 is YYNGEE. CDR3 coding DNA: TGTGCCAGCAGCGTAGATTCATCAACTTACGAGCAGTACTTC. Its protein product is CASSVDSSTYEQYF. Combining the CDR3 with reference TRBV9 and TRBJ2-7 gives the whole variable domain DSGVTQTPKHLITATGQRVTLRCSPRSGDLSVYWYQQSLDQGLQFLIQYYNGEERAKGNILERFSAQQFPDLHSELNLSSLELGDSALYFCASSVDSSTYEQYFGPGTRLTVT.

The CDR3 sequence: CASTDTGISYEQYF. Written as DNA, the CDR3 is TGTGCCAGCACCGATACCGGGATCTCCTACGAGCAGTACTTC. The chain employs TRBV7-9 and TRBJ2-7, with D possibly being TRBD2 (5 bases). Germline V lookup: CDR1 SEHNR, CDR2 FQNEAQ (reference sequence). This CDR3 region has 14 residues. V gave up 7 bases and J gave up 0 bases, with 13 bases separating them. Full variable domain (rest looked up from reference TRBV7-9 and TRBJ2-7): DTGVSQNPRHKITKRGQNVTFRCDPISEHNRLYWYRQTLGQGPEFLTYFQNEAQLEKSRLLSDRFSAERPKGSFSTLEIQRTEQGDSAMYLCASTDTGISYEQYFGPGTRLTVT.

Comments on this clone: Other nucleotide sequences in the sample specify the same CDR3. The rearrangement links TRBV5-1 to TRBJ1-2; a weak D match, TRBD1 (5 bases). Trimming stripped 0 bases from V and 4 bases from J, with 7 bases between. CDR3 length: 13 amino acids. Germline loops: CDR1 SGHRS, CDR2 YFSETQ. Here the CDR3 DNA reads TGCGCCAGCAGCTTGGGACAGTCCTATGGCTACACCTTC. Its translation: CASSLGQSYGYTF.

V and J are TRBV2 and TRBJ1-6; 9 bases agree with TRBD1. The CDR3 covers 15 residues. Germline CDR1 SNHLY, CDR2 FYNNEI. With 6 bases clipped from V and 5 bases from J, the junction kept 5 bases outside the gene matches. CDR3 in amino acids: CASRTGGYNNSPLHF. The CDR3 DNA is TGTGCCAGCAGGACAGGGGGATATAATAATTCACCCCTCCACTTT.

The chain is built from TRBV28 and TRBJ2-7; the match to TRBD1 covers 10 bases. Germline trimming cut 4 bases from V and 1 base from J; bases unmatched to any gene: 4. This CDR3 has 15 amino acids. The germline gives CDR1 MDHEN, CDR2 SYDVKM. CDR3 protein: CASSSPGQGSYEQYF. CDR3 coding DNA: TGTGCCAGCAGTTCTCCGGGACAGGGGTCCTACGAGCAGTACTTC.

In its sample, this clone was seen a few times. The V and J genes are TRBV27 and TRBJ1-2, with D possibly being TRBD1 (6 bases). Germline V lookup: CDR1 MNHEY, CDR2 SMNVEV (reference sequence). V was trimmed by 6 bases and J by 14 bases, leaving 19 bases between them. This CDR3 region has 12 residues. CDR3 DNA: TGTGCCAGCAGCTCTAACTACAGGGTCCCAACCTTC. Translation: CASSSNYRVPTF.

The V call is TRBV7-3, the J call TRBJ2-1, with 10 bases lining up with TRBD2. V trimming: 5 bases; J trimming: 5 bases; junction bases outside the gene matches: 6. Germline CDR1 and CDR2: SGHTA and FQGTGA. The CDR3 covers 15 residues. CDR3 sequence: CASSLAGVGNNEQFF. Here the CDR3 DNA reads TGTGCCAGCAGCCTAGCGGGAGTGGGCAACAATGAGCAGTTCTTC.

The chain uses TRBV11-2 and TRBJ2-1; the match to TRBD1 covers 7 bases. The CDR3 consists of 12 residues. The V gene's germline CDR1 is SGHAT and CDR2 FQNNGV. J was trimmed by 6 bases and V by 11 bases; bases with no gene match: 7. The CDR3 bases are TGTGCCGTTAAGACAGGGATCAATGAGCAGTTCTTC. It is translated as CAVKTGINEQFF.

The rearrangement uses TRBV16 and TRBJ2-1; D may be TRBD2 (5 bases). CDR3 size: 16 residues. Trimming took off 2 bases at V and 0 bases at J, with 11 bases between the two ends. Per germline, CDR1 KGHSY and CDR2 FQNENV. In nucleotides, the CDR3 is TGTGCCAGCAGCCAAAGGACTCTAAGCTCCTACAATGAGCAGTTCTTC. Amino acids: CASSQRTLSSYNEQFF.

This clone was detected only a few times. The chain is built from TRBV18 and TRBJ1-1; the match to TRBD1 covers 10 bases. Germline trimming cut 3 bases from V and 0 bases from J; bases unmatched to any gene: 10. CDR3 length: 18 residues. Germline CDR1 is KGHSH and CDR2 is LQKENI. CDR3 amino acids: CASSPLAGTGEVNTEAFF. CDR3 DNA: TGTGCCAGCTCACCCCTCGCCGGGACAGGGGAGGTGAACACTGAAGCTTTCTTT.

The chain is built from TRBV15 and TRBJ2-7; tentatively, D is TRBD2 (6 bases). Trimming removed 1 base at V and 4 bases at J, with 11 bases between. Germline CDR1 and CDR2: LNHNV and YYDKDF (reference sequence). The CDR3 runs to 14 residues. The DNA for the CDR3 is TGTGCCACCAGCAGAGGACTAGACGTTTACGAGCAGTACTTC. It codes for CATSRGLDVYEQYF.

This clone appeared once. DNA of the CDR3: TGTGCCAGCAGACCCACAGGTGGCTACGAGCAGTACTTC. Translated, it gives CASRPTGGYEQYF. The V gene is TRBV5-4, the J gene TRBJ2-7; a possible D gene is TRBD1 (5 bases). Germline CDR1 reads SGHNT; CDR2 reads YYREEE (reference sequence). This CDR3 comprises 13 residues. V gave up 5 bases and J gave up 3 bases, with 12 bases separating them. The full variable domain, completed using reference TRBV5-4 and TRBJ2-7, is ETGVTQSPTHLIKTRGQQVTLRCSSQSGHNTVSWYQQALGQGPQFIFQYYREEENGRGNFPPRFSGLQFPNYSSELNVNALELDDSALYLCASRPTGGYEQYFGPGTRLTVT.

This chain connects TRBV10-3 to TRBJ2-7, with D tentatively TRBD2 (6 bases). Per germline, CDR1 ENHRY and CDR2 SYGVKD. CDR3 size: 14 residues. Trimming left V 4 bases short and J 2 bases short, with 12 bases between. CDR3 residues: CAISASGGAYEQYF. The CDR3 region has the DNA TGTGCCATCAGTGCCTCCGGGGGTGCCTACGAGCAGTACTTC.

The chain uses TRBV9 and TRBJ1-2; a weak D match, TRBD1 (5 bases). The CDR3 runs to 14 residues. V lost 0 bases and J lost 4, with 10 bases in between. Germline lookup yields CDR1 SGDLS and CDR2 YYNGEE. In nucleotides, the CDR3 is TGTGCCAGCAGCGTAGACCAGGGAAGCTATGGCTACACCTTC. Translated: CASSVDQGSYGYTF.

The rearrangement joins TRBV5-1 to TRBJ1-1; 10 bases line up with TRBD1. CDR1 SGHRS and CDR2 YFSETQ come from the germline V gene. This CDR3 spans 14 amino acids. Trimming removed 6 bases from V and 5 bases from J; junction bases left unmatched: 7. Written as DNA, the CDR3 is TGCGCCAGCACCCTGACAGGGGGCTCGACTGAAGCTTTCTTT. This encodes CASTLTGGSTEAFF.

The chain links TRBV5-1 to TRBJ2-7, with 7 bases identical to TRBD2. Germline V gives CDR1 SGHRS, CDR2 YFSETQ. Unmatched junction bases numbered 10, after V lost 4 bases and J lost 3 bases. The CDR3 is made up of 15 amino acids. The CDR3 reads CASSPGGTNIYEQYF. The CDR3 DNA reads as TGCGCCAGCAGCCCCGGCGGGACTAATATCTACGAGCAGTACTTC. Filled out from reference TRBV5-1 and TRBJ2-7, the complete variable domain reads KAGVTQTPRYLIKTRGQQVTLSCSPISGHRSVSWYQQTPGQGLQFLFEYFSETQRNKGNFPGRFSGRQFSNSRSEMNVSTLELGDSALYLCASSPGGTNIYEQYFGPGTRLTVT.

The chain joins TRBV2 to TRBJ2-7; maybe TRBD2 (5 bases). Looked up from germline, CDR1 is SNHLY and CDR2 is FYNNEI. With 2 bases removed from V and 0 bases from J, the gap between germline ends came to 14 bases. The CDR3 covers 16 residues. CDR3 in amino acids: CASSEMDSNPSYEQYF. CDR3 sequence (DNA): TGTGCCAGCAGTGAAATGGACTCCAACCCCTCCTACGAGCAGTACTTC.

The V gene is TRBV5-1, the J gene TRBJ2-1; 8 bases line up with TRBD2. The CDR3 contains 16 residues. Trimming cost V 0 bases and J 2 bases; bases outside gene matches: 4. CDR1 is SGHRS and CDR2 is YFSETQ in the germline V gene. CDR3 bases: TGCGCCAGCAGCTTGGATGCGGGAGGAACCTACAATGAGCAGTTCTTC. Amino acid sequence: CASSLDAGGTYNEQFF.

The rearrangement links TRBV2 to TRBJ2-2; TRBD1 might be the D (6 bases). Germline V lookup: CDR1 SNHLY, CDR2 FYNNEI. The CDR3 is made up of 12 amino acids. The V and J ends lost 8 bases and 8 bases respectively, with 12 bases between them. This CDR3 reads CASGRGLGELFF. The CDR3 bases are TGTGCCAGCGGCAGGGGATTAGGGGAGCTGTTTTTT.

The CDR3 spells CASSIDRGYGYTF. In DNA, the CDR3 is TGTGCCAGCAGTATCGACAGGGGTTATGGCTACACCTTC. The genes are TRBV28 and TRBJ1-2, with 8 bases aligning to TRBD1. Unmatched junction bases numbered 4, after V lost 5 bases and J lost 5 bases. The CDR3 has 13 residues. Germline CDR1 MDHEN, CDR2 SYDVKM.

This clone was counted once. The chain employs TRBV18 and TRBJ2-5, with TRBD1 matching 12 bases. Germline V lookup: CDR1 KGHSH, CDR2 LQKENI. V was pared by 0 bases and J by 6 bases, with 8 bases of the junction left unmatched. CDR3 length equals 17 residues. The chain's CDR3 is CASSPPTGQGAGKTQYF. In DNA, the CDR3 is TGTGCCAGCTCACCACCTACGGGACAGGGGGCGGGGAAGACCCAGTACTTC.

The chain joins TRBV19 to TRBJ1-4; 7 bases are shared with TRBD1. Germline CDR1 reads LNHDA; CDR2 reads SQIVND (reference sequence). The length of the CDR3 is 15 residues. With 7 bases clipped from V and 4 bases from J, the junction kept 9 bases outside the gene matches. CDR3 sequence (DNA): TGTGCCAGTACCCCAATTGGACAGGATAATGAAAAACTGTTTTTT. It translates to CASTPIGQDNEKLFF.

V is TRBV23-1 and J is TRBJ2-1, with no clear D. TRBV23-1 is placed among ORFs of uncertain function. V was clipped by 4 bases and J by 5 bases, with 12 bases between them. There are 14 residues in the CDR3. The CDR3 loop reads CASSRKEHHNEQFF. CDR3 bases: TGCGCCAGCAGTCGCAAGGAGCACCACAATGAGCAGTTCTTC.

The chain joins TRBV30 to TRBJ1-1; perhaps TRBD1 as D (5 bases). The CDR3 is 12 residues long. V was cut by 1 base and J by 6 bases, with 9 bases left in between. The germline gives CDR1 GTSNPN, CDR2 SVGIG (reference sequence). CDR3 region: CAWSDRRSEAFF. CDR3 coding DNA: TGTGCCTGGAGTGACAGGCGGTCTGAAGCTTTCTTT.

The genes are TRBV28 and TRBJ1-2; a possible D gene is TRBD1 (6 bases). CDR1 is MDHEN and CDR2 is SYDVKM in the germline V gene. The CDR3 covers 12 residues. The V end lost 10 bases, the J end lost 4 bases, and 13 bases lay between the germline ends. The DNA of the CDR3 is TGTGCCACAACACAGGGATCCTATGGCTACACCTTC. It encodes CATTQGSYGYTF.

The chain is built from TRBV5-1 and TRBJ2-7, with 10 bases aligning to TRBD1. Germline V gene data show CDR1 as SGHRS and CDR2 as YFSETQ. Losses at the gene ends were 0 bases for V and 1 base for J; bases not matched to a gene: 4. This CDR3 is 16 amino acids long. The CDR3 coding sequence is TGCGCCAGCAGCTTGGGGCCGGGACAGGGGTCCTACGAGCAGTACTTC. Its protein product is CASSLGPGQGSYEQYF.

This chain uses TRBV28 with TRBJ2-1; 14 bases are shared with TRBD2. V shed 8 bases, J shed 0 bases, and the junction held 3 bases outside the gene matches. The germline V gene encodes CDR1 MDHEN and CDR2 SYDVKM. This CDR3 contains 16 residues. CDR3 DNA: TGTGCCAGCTACGGGACTAGCGGGAGCTCCTACAATGAGCAGTTCTTC. It is translated as CASYGTSGSSYNEQFF.